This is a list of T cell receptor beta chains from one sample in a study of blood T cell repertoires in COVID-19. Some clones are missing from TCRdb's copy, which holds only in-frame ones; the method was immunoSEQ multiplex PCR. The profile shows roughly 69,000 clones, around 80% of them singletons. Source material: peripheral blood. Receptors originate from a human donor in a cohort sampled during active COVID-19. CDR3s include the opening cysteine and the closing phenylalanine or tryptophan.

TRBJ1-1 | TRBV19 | CASNPGQGAVNTEAFF
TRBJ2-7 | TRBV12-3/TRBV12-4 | CASSLRVWYEQYF
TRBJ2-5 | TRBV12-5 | CASGLASGGLGVQYF
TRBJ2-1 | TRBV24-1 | CATASGGAYNEQFF
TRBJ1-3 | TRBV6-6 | CASSTQDSGNTIYF
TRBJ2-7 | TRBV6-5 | CASSRQGAPYEQYF
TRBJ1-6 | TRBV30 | CAWRRGDRIIHPLHF
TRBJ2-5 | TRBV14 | CASSQPIGPREGQETQYF
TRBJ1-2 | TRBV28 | CASSLTGSGYTF
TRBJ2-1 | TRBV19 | CASSLGTGENEQFF
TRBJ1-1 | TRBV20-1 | CGYRGPTEAFF
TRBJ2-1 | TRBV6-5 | CASSYIGQGDYNEQFF
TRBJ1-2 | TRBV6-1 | CASSESRGRSYGYTF
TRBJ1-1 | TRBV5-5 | CASSSGQPNTEAFF
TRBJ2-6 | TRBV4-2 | CASRGTVLTGANVLTF
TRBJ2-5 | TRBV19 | CASMGLAGVETQYF
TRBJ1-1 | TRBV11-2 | CASSTRLTGTEAFF
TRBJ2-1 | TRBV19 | CASRELAGANNEQFF
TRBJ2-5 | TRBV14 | CASSQAGVQETQYF
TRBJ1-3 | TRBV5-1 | CASSLGDGIGNTIYF
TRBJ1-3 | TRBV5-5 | CASSLDGISSGNTIYF
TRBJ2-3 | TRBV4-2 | CASSQELENSGGTQYF
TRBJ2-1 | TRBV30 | CALKPGTEIYNEQFF
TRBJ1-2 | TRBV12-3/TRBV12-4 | CASSLAGGYGYTF
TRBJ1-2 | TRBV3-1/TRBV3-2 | CASSQGNNNYGYTF
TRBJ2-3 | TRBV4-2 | CASSQDGTGTDTQYF
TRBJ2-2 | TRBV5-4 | CASSRGQGNTGELFF
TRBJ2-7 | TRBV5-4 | CASSVGQLGIYEQYF
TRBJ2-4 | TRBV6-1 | CASSESTGNIQYF